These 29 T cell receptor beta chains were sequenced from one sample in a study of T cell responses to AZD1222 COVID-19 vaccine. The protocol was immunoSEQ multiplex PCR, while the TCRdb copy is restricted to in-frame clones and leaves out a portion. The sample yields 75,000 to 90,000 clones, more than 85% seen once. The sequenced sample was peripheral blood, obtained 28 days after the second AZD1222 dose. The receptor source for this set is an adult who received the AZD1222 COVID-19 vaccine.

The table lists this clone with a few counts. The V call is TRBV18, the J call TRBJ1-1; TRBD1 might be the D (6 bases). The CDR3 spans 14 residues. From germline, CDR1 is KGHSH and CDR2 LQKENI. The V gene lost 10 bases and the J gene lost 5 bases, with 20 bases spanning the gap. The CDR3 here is CATSNQGRETEAFF. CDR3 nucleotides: TGTGCCACCTCGAACCAGGGGAGGGAGACTGAAGCTTTCTTT. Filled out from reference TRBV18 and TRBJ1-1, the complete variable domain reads NAGVMQNPRHLVRRRGQEARLRCSPMKGHSHVYWYRQLPEEGLKFMVYLQKENIIDESGMPKERFSAEFPKEGPSILRIQQVVRGDSAAYFCATSNQGRETEAFFGQGTRLTVV.

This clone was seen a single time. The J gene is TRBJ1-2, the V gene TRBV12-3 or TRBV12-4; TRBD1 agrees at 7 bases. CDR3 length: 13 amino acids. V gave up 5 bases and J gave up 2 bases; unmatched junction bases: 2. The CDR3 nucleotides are TGTGCCAGCAGTACAGGGGTCAACTATGGCTACACCTTC. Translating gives CASSTGVNYGYTF.

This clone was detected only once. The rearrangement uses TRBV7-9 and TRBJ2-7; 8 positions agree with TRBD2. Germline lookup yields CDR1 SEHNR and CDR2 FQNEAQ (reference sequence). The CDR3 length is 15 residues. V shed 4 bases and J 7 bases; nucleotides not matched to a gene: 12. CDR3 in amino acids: CASSYSQRGLREQYF. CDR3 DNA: TGTGCCAGCAGCTACTCGCAGCGGGGGCTACGGGAGCAGTACTTC.

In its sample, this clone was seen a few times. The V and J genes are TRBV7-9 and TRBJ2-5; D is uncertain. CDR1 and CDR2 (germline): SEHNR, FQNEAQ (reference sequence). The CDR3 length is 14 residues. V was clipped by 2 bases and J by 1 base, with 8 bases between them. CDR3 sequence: CASSLTQFQETQYF. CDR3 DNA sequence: TGTGCCAGCAGCTTAACTCAGTTCCAAGAGACCCAGTACTTC. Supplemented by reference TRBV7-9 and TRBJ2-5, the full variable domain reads DTGVSQNPRHKITKRGQNVTFRCDPISEHNRLYWYRQTLGQGPEFLTYFQNEAQLEKSRLLSDRFSAERPKGSFSTLEIQRTEQGDSAMYLCASSLTQFQETQYFGPGTRLLVL.

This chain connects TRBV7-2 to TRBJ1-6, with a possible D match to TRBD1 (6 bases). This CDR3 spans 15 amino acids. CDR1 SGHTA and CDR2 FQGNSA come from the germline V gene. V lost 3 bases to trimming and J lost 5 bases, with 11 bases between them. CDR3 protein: CASSLQGPNNSPLHF. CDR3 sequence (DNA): TGTGCCAGCAGCTTGCAGGGGCCCAATAATTCACCCCTCCACTTT.

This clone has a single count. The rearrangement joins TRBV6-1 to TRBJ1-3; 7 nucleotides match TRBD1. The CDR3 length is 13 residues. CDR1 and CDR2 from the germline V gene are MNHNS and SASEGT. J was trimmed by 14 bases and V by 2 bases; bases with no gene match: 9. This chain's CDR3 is CASSEPLETGLYF. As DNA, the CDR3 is TGTGCCAGCAGTGAACCTCTGGAGACAGGGTTATATTTT.

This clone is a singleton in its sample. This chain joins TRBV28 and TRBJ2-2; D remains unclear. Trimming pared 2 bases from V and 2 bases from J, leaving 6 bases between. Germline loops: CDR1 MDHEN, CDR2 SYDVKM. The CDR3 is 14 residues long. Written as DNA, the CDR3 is TGTGCCAGCAGTTTAAACGGTAACACCGGGGAGCTGTTTTTT. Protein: CASSLNGNTGELFF.

The CDR3 nucleotides read TGCAGCGCACAAAGGGGAAGGGACCCGGTCTACGAGCAGTACTTC. Its protein is CSAQRGRDPVYEQYF. This chain uses TRBV29-1 with TRBJ2-7; D is possibly TRBD1 or TRBD2 (5 bases each). The CDR3 is 15 residues long. V was trimmed by 7 bases and J by 3 bases, leaving 22 bases between them. Germline V CDR1 and CDR2: SQVTM, ANQGSEA.

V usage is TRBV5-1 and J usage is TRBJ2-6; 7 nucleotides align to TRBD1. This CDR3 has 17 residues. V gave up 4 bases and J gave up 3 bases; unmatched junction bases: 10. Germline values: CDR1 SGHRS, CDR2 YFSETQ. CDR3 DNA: TGCGCCAGCAGCCCCGGGACAGAGTCTCTTGGGGCCAACGTCCTGACTTTC. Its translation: CASSPGTESLGANVLTF. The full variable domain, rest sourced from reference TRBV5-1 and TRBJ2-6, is KAGVTQTPRYLIKTRGQQVTLSCSPISGHRSVSWYQQTPGQGLQFLFEYFSETQRNKGNFPGRFSGRQFSNSRSEMNVSTLELGDSALYLCASSPGTESLGANVLTFGAGSRLTVL.

The CDR3 is CATGQGYATNEKLFF. CDR3 DNA: TGTGCCACCGGGCAGGGGTATGCAACTAATGAAAAACTGTTTTTT. The V and J genes are TRBV19 and TRBJ1-4; possibly TRBD1 for D (6 bases). Between the trimmed V and J ends, which lost 10 bases and 0 bases, there was a span of 15 bases. This CDR3 region has 15 residues. Germline V gives CDR1 LNHDA, CDR2 SQIVND (reference sequence).

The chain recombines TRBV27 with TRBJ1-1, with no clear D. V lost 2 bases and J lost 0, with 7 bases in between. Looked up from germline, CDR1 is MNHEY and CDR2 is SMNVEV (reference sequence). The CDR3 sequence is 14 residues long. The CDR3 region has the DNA TGTGCCAGCAGTTTAGGACGGCTGAACACTGAAGCTTTCTTT. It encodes CASSLGRLNTEAFF.

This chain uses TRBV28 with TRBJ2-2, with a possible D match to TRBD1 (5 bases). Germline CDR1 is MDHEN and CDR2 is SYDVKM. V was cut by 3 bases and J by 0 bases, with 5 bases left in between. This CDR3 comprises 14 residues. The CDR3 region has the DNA TGTGCCAGCAGTTTGACAGCGAACACCGGGGAGCTGTTTTTT. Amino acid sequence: CASSLTANTGELFF.

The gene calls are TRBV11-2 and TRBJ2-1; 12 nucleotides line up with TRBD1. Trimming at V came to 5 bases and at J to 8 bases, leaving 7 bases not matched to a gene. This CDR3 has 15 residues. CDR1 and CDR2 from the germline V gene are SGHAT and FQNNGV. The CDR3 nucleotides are TGTGCCAGCAGCCCCCGGGACAGGGGGCGCGATGAGCAGTTCTTC. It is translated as CASSPRDRGRDEQFF.

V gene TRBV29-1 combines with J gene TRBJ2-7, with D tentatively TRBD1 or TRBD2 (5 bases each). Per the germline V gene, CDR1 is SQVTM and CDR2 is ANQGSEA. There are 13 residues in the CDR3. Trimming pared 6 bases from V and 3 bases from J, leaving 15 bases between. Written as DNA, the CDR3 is TGCAGCGTGGCGGGCAGGGACCACTACGAGCAGTACTTC. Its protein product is CSVAGRDHYEQYF.

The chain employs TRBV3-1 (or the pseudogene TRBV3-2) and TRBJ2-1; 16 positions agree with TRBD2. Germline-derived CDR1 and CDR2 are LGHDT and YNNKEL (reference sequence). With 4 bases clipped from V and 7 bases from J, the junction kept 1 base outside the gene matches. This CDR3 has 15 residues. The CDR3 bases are TGTGCCAGCAGCCCGGGACTAGCGGGAGGGAATGAGCAGTTCTTC. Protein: CASSPGLAGGNEQFF.

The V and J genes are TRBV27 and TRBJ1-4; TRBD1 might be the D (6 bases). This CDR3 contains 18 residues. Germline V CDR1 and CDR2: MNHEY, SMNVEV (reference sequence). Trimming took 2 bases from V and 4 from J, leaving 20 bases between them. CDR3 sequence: CASSLQSPRGMGNEKLFF. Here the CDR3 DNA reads TGTGCCAGCAGTTTACAATCCCCCAGGGGCATGGGTAATGAAAAACTGTTTTTT.

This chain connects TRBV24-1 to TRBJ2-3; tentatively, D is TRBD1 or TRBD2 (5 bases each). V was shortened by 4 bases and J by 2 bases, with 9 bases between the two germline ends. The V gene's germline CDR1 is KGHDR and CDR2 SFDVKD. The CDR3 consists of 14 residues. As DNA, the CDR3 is TGTGCCACCAGTGACAGTGGGACCACAGATACGCAGTATTTT. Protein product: CATSDSGTTDTQYF.

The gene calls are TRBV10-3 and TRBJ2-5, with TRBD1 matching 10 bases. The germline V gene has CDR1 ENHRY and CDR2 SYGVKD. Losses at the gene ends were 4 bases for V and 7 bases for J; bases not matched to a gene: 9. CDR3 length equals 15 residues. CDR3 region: CAISVGTGVTGTQYF. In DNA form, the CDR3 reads TGTGCCATCAGTGTGGGGACAGGGGTGACCGGGACCCAGTACTTC.

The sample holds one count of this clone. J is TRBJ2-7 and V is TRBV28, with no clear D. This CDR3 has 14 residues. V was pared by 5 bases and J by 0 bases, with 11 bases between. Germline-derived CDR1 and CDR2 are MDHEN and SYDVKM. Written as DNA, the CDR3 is TGTGCCAGCAGTCAGCGCTCACTCTCCTACGAGCAGTACTTC. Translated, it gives CASSQRSLSYEQYF.

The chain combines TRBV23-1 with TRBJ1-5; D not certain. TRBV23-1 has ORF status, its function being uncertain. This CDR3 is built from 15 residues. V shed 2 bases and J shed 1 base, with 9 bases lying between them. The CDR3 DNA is TGCGCCAGCAGTCAACCCCCCGGGAGCAATCAGCCCCAGCATTTT. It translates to CASSQPPGSNQPQHF.

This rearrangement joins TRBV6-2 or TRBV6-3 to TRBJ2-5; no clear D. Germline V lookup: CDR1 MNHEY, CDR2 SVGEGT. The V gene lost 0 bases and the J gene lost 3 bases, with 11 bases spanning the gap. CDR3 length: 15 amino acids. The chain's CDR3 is CASSYSRAWEETQYF. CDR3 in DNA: TGTGCCAGCAGTTACTCCCGGGCTTGGGAAGAGACCCAGTACTTC.

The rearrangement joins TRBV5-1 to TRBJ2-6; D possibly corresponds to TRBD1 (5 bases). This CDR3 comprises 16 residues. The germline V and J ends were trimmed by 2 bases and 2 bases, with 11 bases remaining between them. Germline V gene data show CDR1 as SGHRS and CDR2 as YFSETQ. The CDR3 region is CASSFLEGAGANVLTF. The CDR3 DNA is TGCGCCAGCAGCTTCTTGGAAGGGGCTGGGGCCAACGTCCTGACTTTC.

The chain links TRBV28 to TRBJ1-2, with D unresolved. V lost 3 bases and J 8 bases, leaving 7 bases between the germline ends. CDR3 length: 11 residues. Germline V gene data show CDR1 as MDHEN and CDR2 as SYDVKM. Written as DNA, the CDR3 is TGTGCCAGCAGTTTCAATCGCGGCTACACCTTC. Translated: CASSFNRGYTF.

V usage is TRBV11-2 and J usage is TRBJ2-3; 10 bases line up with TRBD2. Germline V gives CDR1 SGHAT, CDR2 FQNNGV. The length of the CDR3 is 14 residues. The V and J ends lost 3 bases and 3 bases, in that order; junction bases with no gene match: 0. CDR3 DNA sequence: TGTGCCAGCAGCTTTAGCGGGAGGACAGATACGCAGTATTTT. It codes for CASSFSGRTDTQYF.

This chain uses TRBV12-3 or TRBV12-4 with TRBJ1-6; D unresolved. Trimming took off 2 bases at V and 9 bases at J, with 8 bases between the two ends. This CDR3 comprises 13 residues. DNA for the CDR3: TGTGCCAGCAGTTTACTCAGGTCTTCACCCCTCCACTTT. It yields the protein CASSLLRSSPLHF.

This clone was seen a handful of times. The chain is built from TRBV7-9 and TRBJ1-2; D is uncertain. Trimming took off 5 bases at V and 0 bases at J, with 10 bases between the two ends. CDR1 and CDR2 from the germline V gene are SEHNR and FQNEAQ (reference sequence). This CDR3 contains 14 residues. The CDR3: CASSTRGTNYGYTF. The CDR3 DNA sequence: TGTGCCAGCAGCACGCGGGGTACTAACTATGGCTACACCTTC.

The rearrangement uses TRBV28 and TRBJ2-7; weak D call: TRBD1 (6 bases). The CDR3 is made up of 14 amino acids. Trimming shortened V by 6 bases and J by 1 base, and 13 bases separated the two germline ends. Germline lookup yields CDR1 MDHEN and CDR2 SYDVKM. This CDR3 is CASRGFTGSYEQYF. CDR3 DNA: TGTGCCAGCAGGGGATTCACAGGGTCCTACGAGCAGTACTTC.

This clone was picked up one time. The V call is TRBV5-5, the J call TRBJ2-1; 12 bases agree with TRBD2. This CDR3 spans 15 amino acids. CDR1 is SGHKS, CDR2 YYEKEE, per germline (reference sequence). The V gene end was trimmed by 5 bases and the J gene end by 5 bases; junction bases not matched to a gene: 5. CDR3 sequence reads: CASRGLAGINNEQFF. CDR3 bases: TGTGCCAGCAGAGGACTAGCGGGAATCAACAATGAGCAGTTCTTC.

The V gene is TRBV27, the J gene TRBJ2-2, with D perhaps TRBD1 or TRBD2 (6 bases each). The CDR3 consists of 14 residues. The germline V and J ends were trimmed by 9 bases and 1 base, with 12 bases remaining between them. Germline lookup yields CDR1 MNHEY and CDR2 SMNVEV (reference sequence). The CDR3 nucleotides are TGTGCCAGTGGAAAGGGGGGGAACACCGGGGAGCTGTTTTTT. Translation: CASGKGGNTGELFF.